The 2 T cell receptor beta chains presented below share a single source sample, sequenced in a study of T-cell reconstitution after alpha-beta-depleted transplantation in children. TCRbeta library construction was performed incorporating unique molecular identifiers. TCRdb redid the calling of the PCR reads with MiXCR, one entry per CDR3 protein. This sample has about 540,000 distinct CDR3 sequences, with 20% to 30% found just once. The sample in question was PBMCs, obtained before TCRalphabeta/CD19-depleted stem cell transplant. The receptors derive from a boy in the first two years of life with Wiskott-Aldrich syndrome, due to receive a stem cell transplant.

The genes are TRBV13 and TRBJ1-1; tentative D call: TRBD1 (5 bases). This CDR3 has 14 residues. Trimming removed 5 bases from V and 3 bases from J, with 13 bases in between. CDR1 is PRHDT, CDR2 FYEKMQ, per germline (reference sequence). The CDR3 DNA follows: TGTGCCAGCAGCGACAAACAGGCCTACACTGAAGCTTTCTTT. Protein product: CASSDKQAYTEAFF.

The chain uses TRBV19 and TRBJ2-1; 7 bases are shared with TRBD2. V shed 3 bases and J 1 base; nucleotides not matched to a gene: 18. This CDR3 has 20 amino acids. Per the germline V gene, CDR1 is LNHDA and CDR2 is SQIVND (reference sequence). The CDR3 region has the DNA TGTGCCAGTAGTATGGGGAGATTGCTAGCGGATCGCCCTTCCTACAATGAGCAGTTCTTC. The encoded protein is CASSMGRLLADRPSYNEQFF. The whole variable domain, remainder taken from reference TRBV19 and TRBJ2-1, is DGGITQSPKYLFRKEGQNVTLSCEQNLNHDAMYWYRQDPGQGLRLIYYSQIVNDFQKGDIAEGYSVSREKKESFPLTVTSAQKNPTAFYLCASSMGRLLADRPSYNEQFFGPGTRLTVL.